Following are 31 T cell receptor beta chains from one sample sequenced in a study of cytomegalovirus exposure and HLA in healthy donors. The PCR was carried out with 60 Vbeta primers and 13 Jbeta primers. Here immunoSEQ multiplex PCR was the method, and the copy in TCRdb shows in-frame clones only, minus some. Of 85,000 to 95,000 clones listed, over 65% are singletons. The sequenced sample was PBMCs. These TCRs come from a man aged 25-45 years in good health and CMV-seropositive.

This chain links TRBV9 with TRBJ2-3; TRBD1 might be the D (5 bases). From germline, CDR1 is SGDLS and CDR2 YYNGEE. This CDR3 is 14 amino acids long. V was trimmed by 2 bases and J by 4 bases, leaving 11 bases between them. CDR3 amino acids: CASSVDTWPDTQYF. Written as DNA, the CDR3 is TGTGCCAGCAGCGTGGACACCTGGCCAGATACGCAGTATTTT.

The chain uses TRBV6-5 and TRBJ2-2, with D perhaps matching TRBD2 (6 bases). The CDR3 is 13 amino acids. Germline V gene data show CDR1 as MNHEY and CDR2 as SVGAGI. With 2 bases removed from V and 7 bases from J, the gap between germline ends came to 8 bases. This CDR3 reads CASSYGGNGELFF. CDR3 DNA: TGTGCCAGCAGTTACGGGGGGAACGGGGAGCTGTTTTTT.

This chain joins TRBV5-8 and TRBJ1-2; D remains ambiguous. This CDR3 contains 12 residues. Trimming shortened V by 1 base and J by 2 bases, and 3 bases separated the two germline ends. The germline gives CDR1 SGHTS, CDR2 YDEGEE. In DNA, the CDR3 is TGTGCCAGCAGCTTGATAAACTATGGCTACACCTTC. Translated, it gives CASSLINYGYTF.

The chain carries TRBV6-5 and TRBJ1-2; D call uncertain. Germline V gene sequence: CDR1 MNHEY, CDR2 SVGAGI. Trimming removed 5 bases from V and 8 bases from J, with 15 bases in between. The CDR3 sequence is 13 residues long. Here the CDR3 reads CASSRTSFGGYTF. In DNA form, the CDR3 reads TGTGCCAGCAGTCGGACTTCTTTCGGGGGCTACACCTTC.

V is TRBV7-9 and J is TRBJ1-2; TRBD1 might be the D (6 bases). This CDR3 spans 13 amino acids. Germline CDR1 and CDR2: SEHNR and FQNEAQ (reference sequence). With 3 bases removed from V and 7 bases from J, the gap between germline ends came to 12 bases. The CDR3 loop reads CASSLDSNIGYTF. CDR3 sequence (DNA): TGTGCCAGCAGCTTGGACAGTAATATTGGCTACACCTTC.

The gene calls are TRBV27 and TRBJ1-1, with D unclear. Trimming removed 6 bases from V and 1 base from J, with 12 bases in between. This CDR3 is 14 amino acids long. The V gene's germline CDR1 is MNHEY and CDR2 SMNVEV (reference sequence). In nucleotides, the CDR3 is TGTGCCAGCAGCCCCGGGTTTTCGAACACTGAAGCTTTCTTT. Its protein is CASSPGFSNTEAFF.

This chain connects TRBV4-3 to TRBJ2-3; TRBD1 is a possible D gene (5 bases). Trimming took 4 bases from V and 0 from J, leaving 11 bases between them. The CDR3 is 15 residues long. Germline values: CDR1 LGHNA, CDR2 YSLEER. The CDR3 loop reads CASSRTGFSTDTQYF. The CDR3 bases are TGCGCCAGCAGCCGAACAGGCTTTAGCACAGATACGCAGTATTTT.

The V gene is TRBV9, the J gene TRBJ2-2, with D possibly matching TRBD2 (6 bases). The CDR3 has 17 amino acids. Germline V lookup: CDR1 SGDLS, CDR2 YYNGEE. The V and J ends lost 4 bases and 6 bases respectively, with 22 bases between them. In DNA form, the CDR3 reads TGTGCCAGCAGCTTCAACAAGGGGCTGGGAGGATCCGGGGAGCTGTTTTTT. This gives the protein CASSFNKGLGGSGELFF.

This clone was seen once. The chain employs TRBV4-2 and TRBJ2-2; no reliable D call. Germline V CDR1 and CDR2: LGHNA, YNFKEQ. V was trimmed by 6 bases and J by 0 bases, leaving 8 bases between them. The CDR3 has 14 residues. The CDR3 DNA follows: TGTGCCAGCAGAGCGTCCTCGAACACCGGGGAGCTGTTTTTT. It encodes CASRASSNTGELFF.

The rearrangement joins TRBV18 to TRBJ2-7, with 7 bases that match TRBD1. CDR1 is KGHSH, CDR2 LQKENI, per germline. Germline trimming cut 3 bases from V and 2 bases from J; bases unmatched to any gene: 7. The CDR3 sequence is 15 residues long. The CDR3 nucleotides are TGTGCCAGCTCACCCCGCGCGGACAGGACCTACGAGCAGTACTTC. As protein: CASSPRADRTYEQYF.

The chain is built from TRBV5-8 and TRBJ1-4; D possibly corresponds to TRBD1 (5 bases). This CDR3 is built from 15 residues. Germline V lookup: CDR1 SGHTS, CDR2 YDEGEE. Trimming cost V 1 base and J 8 bases, with 15 bases left between them. The CDR3 bases are TGTGCCAGCAGCTTGCCGGACACCCCTGGGGAAAAACTGTTTTTT. It is translated as CASSLPDTPGEKLFF.

This chain links TRBV7-3 with TRBJ1-1, with D possibly being TRBD1 (5 bases). CDR3 length equals 14 residues. Trimming removed 4 bases from V and 0 bases from J, with 9 bases in between. Germline CDR1 and CDR2: SGHTA and FQGTGA. The CDR3 nucleotides read TGTGCCAGCAGCTCATGGACAATGAACACTGAAGCTTTCTTT. Translated: CASSSWTMNTEAFF.

The chain combines TRBV30 with TRBJ2-5; D ambiguous. The end of the DNA aligns better with TRBJ2-7, so the J call may be wrong. The CDR3 totals 11 residues. Germline loops: CDR1 GTSNPN, CDR2 SVGIG (reference sequence). The CDR3 region is CAWSKSYEQYF. The DNA of the CDR3 is TGTGCCTGGAGTAAAAGCTACGAGCAGTACTTC.

In its sample, this clone was seen once. This chain uses TRBV10-3 with TRBJ2-5, with D perhaps TRBD1 (5 bases). This CDR3 is built from 15 residues. From germline, CDR1 is ENHRY and CDR2 SYGVKD. Trimming pared 3 bases from V and 2 bases from J, leaving 13 bases between. The CDR3 sequence is CAISESRQGQETQYF. CDR3 coding DNA: TGTGCCATCAGTGAATCGCGGCAGGGACAAGAGACCCAGTACTTC.

Here the CDR3 DNA reads TGTGCCAGCAGCCCAGGGAGGGCCACTGAAGCTTTCTTT. Translating it yields CASSPGRATEAFF. The gene calls are TRBV13 and TRBJ1-1; weak D call: TRBD1 (5 bases). Per the germline V gene, CDR1 is PRHDT and CDR2 is FYEKMQ (reference sequence). This CDR3 is built from 13 residues. Trimming cost V 5 bases and J 4 bases, with 11 bases left between them.

The chain is built from TRBV5-6 and TRBJ1-5; the D is unclear. The CDR3 totals 12 residues. Germline V gene sequence: CDR1 SGHDT, CDR2 YYEEEE. Deletions cut 1 base from V and 4 bases from J, with 3 bases between. The DNA of the CDR3 is TGTGCCAGCAGCTTGCCGAATCAGCCCCAGCATTTT. This codes for CASSLPNQPQHF.

The gene calls are TRBV7-6 and TRBJ2-7; 8 nucleotides match TRBD1. The CDR3 spans 15 residues. Germline-derived CDR1 and CDR2 are SGHVS and FNYEAQ. Unmatched junction bases numbered 12, after V lost 6 bases and J lost 5 bases. The DNA for the CDR3 is TGTGCCAGCAGTCCCTGGGGACAGGACCCCCACGAGCAGTACTTC. It specifies CASSPWGQDPHEQYF.

Details on this clone: Other nucleotide sequences from this sample produce the same CDR3. V gene TRBV4-2 combines with J gene TRBJ1-3, with 7 bases fitting TRBD1. Germline trimming cut 0 bases from V and 3 bases from J; bases unmatched to any gene: 11. Germline loops: CDR1 LGHNA, CDR2 YNFKEQ. The CDR3 runs 18 residues. The CDR3 here is CASSQEGLTGPDGNTIYF. CDR3 bases: TGTGCCAGCAGCCAAGAGGGCCTGACAGGGCCGGATGGAAACACCATATATTTT.

This clone was recorded once. V is TRBV25-1 and J is TRBJ2-7; 7 bases are a match to TRBD2. Germline assignment: CDR1 MGHDK and CDR2 SYGVNS. The trim removed 5 bases at V and 6 bases at J, leaving 16 bases unmatched. The CDR3 is 16 amino acids. The DNA for the CDR3 is TGTGCCAGCAGTAGGGGCGGGGCGGGAGTGACTGCCGAGCAGTACTTC. Protein sequence: CASSRGGAGVTAEQYF.

The chain is built from TRBV6-5 and TRBJ2-7, with TRBD2 identical over 10 bases. Germline-derived CDR1 and CDR2 are MNHEY and SVGAGI. The CDR3 runs to 13 residues. The V segment lost 7 bases and the J segment 0 bases; nucleotides outside the gene matches: 0. This chain's CDR3 is CASTSGSSYEQYF. CDR3 DNA sequence: TGTGCCAGCACTAGCGGGAGCTCCTACGAGCAGTACTTC.

This clone was counted only a few times. This rearrangement joins TRBV27 to TRBJ2-1; the D gene is possibly TRBD2 (7 bases). Per the germline V gene, CDR1 is MNHEY and CDR2 is SMNVEV (reference sequence). V was shortened by 2 bases and J by 5 bases, with 13 bases between the two germline ends. The CDR3 has 15 amino acids. The CDR3 DNA reads as TGTGCCAGCAGTTTAAGGGGGGGGCCCCACAATGAGCAGTTCTTC. Translated, it gives CASSLRGGPHNEQFF.

This clone appeared once. The germline gene is not matched at one end of the junction; a read error may be the cause. The gene calls are TRBV6-5 and TRBJ1-2; D gene ambiguous. CDR3 length: 16 residues. Germline CDR1 and CDR2: MNHEY and SVGAGI. CDR3 protein: CASSYSVRQPYYGYPF. CDR3 DNA sequence: TGTGCCAGCAGTTACTCGGTGAGGCAGCCCTATTATGGCTACCCCTTC.

This chain uses TRBV4-3 with TRBJ1-1; possible D gene TRBD1, 5 bases. With 0 bases removed from V and 2 bases from J, the gap between germline ends came to 7 bases. The CDR3 is 14 amino acids. The germline CDR1 and CDR2 sequences are LGHNA and YSLEER. The CDR3 DNA follows: TGCGCCAGCAGCCAAGATACAGGAAACACTGAAGCTTTCTTT. Amino acids: CASSQDTGNTEAFF.

The genes are TRBV10-1 and TRBJ1-2; 8 bases fit TRBD1. The J segment lost 8 bases and the V segment lost 5 bases, leaving 7 bases of the junction unmatched. CDR3 length: 13 amino acids. Germline V CDR1 and CDR2: WNHNN, SYGVQD (reference sequence). The CDR3 sequence: CASSPGTGGGYTF. The CDR3 DNA is TGCGCCAGCAGTCCCGGGACAGGAGGCGGCTACACCTTC.

V is TRBV4-1 and J is TRBJ1-2, with D possibly being TRBD1 (5 bases). Germline V gene sequence: CDR1 MGHRA, CDR2 YSYEKL. The CDR3 is 15 amino acids. The V end lost 0 bases, the J end lost 11 bases, and 19 bases lay between the germline ends. For the CDR3, the DNA is TGCGCCAGCAGCCAAGATCCGGACGGGGGGTGGGGGTACACCTTC. Translating gives CASSQDPDGGWGYTF.

Regarding this clone: Without the conserved terminal phenylalanine or tryptophan, this CDR3 likely stems from a read error. The DNA is omitted, as the CDR3 cannot be located on it reliably, and the CDR3 follows TCRdb's listing. The chain joins TRBV7-2 to TRBJ2-7; TRBD2, the D gene given by the table, was not confirmed from the DNA. Germline CDR1 reads SGHTA; CDR2 reads FQGNSA. The CDR3 is 9 amino acids in total, end residues counted. CDR3 sequence reads: CASSSADRE.

This chain links TRBV7-9 with TRBJ2-3, with 12 nucleotides matching TRBD2. V was clipped by 7 bases and J by 7 bases; unmatched bases: 9. Per germline, CDR1 SEHNR and CDR2 FQNEAQ (reference sequence). The CDR3 loop spans 15 amino acids. The CDR3 loop is CASTPTSGSSYTQYF. CDR3 bases: TGTGCCAGCACCCCGACTAGCGGGAGCTCTTATACGCAGTATTTT.

The chain uses TRBV27 and TRBJ2-5; TRBD1 is a possible D gene (6 bases). Trimming removed 2 bases at V and 2 bases at J, with 15 bases between. The germline V gene encodes CDR1 MNHEY and CDR2 SMNVEV (reference sequence). The CDR3 is made up of 16 amino acids. The CDR3 reads CASSLRGYRVQETQYF. The CDR3, as DNA: TGTGCCAGCAGTTTACGCGGATACAGGGTACAAGAGACCCAGTACTTC.

V gene TRBV6-5 combines with J gene TRBJ2-1; D possibly corresponds to TRBD2 (6 bases). The CDR3 spans 15 residues. Trimming removed 6 bases at V and 2 bases at J, with 14 bases between. Per the germline V gene, CDR1 is MNHEY and CDR2 is SVGAGI. CDR3 bases: TGTGCCAGCAGCATCAGCGGAGGGCCCTACAATGAGCAGTTCTTC. Residues: CASSISGGPYNEQFF.

The rearrangement uses TRBV11-2 and TRBJ2-7; 7 bases are a match to TRBD2. With V trimmed by 6 bases and J by 4 bases, 9 bases remained unmatched. Germline values: CDR1 SGHAT, CDR2 FQNNGV. This CDR3 has 14 residues. This CDR3 reads CASRSGAGRYEQYF. The CDR3, as DNA: TGTGCCAGCAGATCCGGAGCGGGGAGGTACGAGCAGTACTTC. Full variable domain (rest looked up from reference TRBV11-2 and TRBJ2-7): EAGVAQSPRYKIIEKRQSVAFWCNPISGHATLYWYQQILGQGPKLLIQFQNNGVVDDSQLPKDRFSAERLKGVDSTLKIQPAKLEDSAVYLCASRSGAGRYEQYFGPGTRLTVT.

The chain carries TRBV7-3 and TRBJ2-2; TRBD1 matches at 9 bases. Trimming at V came to 5 bases and at J to 5 bases, leaving 6 bases not matched to a gene. Germline V gives CDR1 SGHTA, CDR2 FQGTGA. This CDR3 spans 15 amino acids. The CDR3 here is CASSPRTGATGELFF. The CDR3, as DNA: TGTGCCAGCAGCCCGCGGACAGGGGCAACCGGGGAGCTGTTTTTT.